Below, one T cell receptor (beta chain) is given with its context. The entry originates in a study of blood T cell repertoires in COVID-19. Study overall: Acute-phase and convalescent COVID-19 samples originated in the United States, Italy and Spain. Sample material is recorded as cDNA or gDNA derived from T cells, B-cell-depleted T cells, or PBMCs.

In the original workflow: Amplification from reference gene primers served as the basis for estimated nucleated cell counts. Only in-frame clones appear in the TCRdb table, and some are missing; sequencing was by immunoSEQ multiplex PCR. That table supplies the V and J calls and clone size; D and trimming were determined from the DNA. The data contain approximately 70,000 clones, roughly 85% of them singletons. The CDR3 loop spans 15 amino acids. V lost 6 bases and J lost 6; bases outside the gene matches: 7. The V gene's germline CDR1 is LGHDT and CDR2 YNNKEL (reference sequence). J is TRBJ2-3 and V is TRBV3-1 (or the pseudogene TRBV3-2), with 12 bases lining up with TRBD2. The material sequenced was peripheral blood. The clonotype was recovered from a man in his 60s with active or convalescent COVID-19. The DNA of the CDR3 is TGTGCCAGCAGTCTACTAGCGGGGGGCGCGGATACGCAGTATTTT. This encodes CASSLLAGGADTQYF.